This record looks at one T cell receptor (beta chain) sequence and its context. Its antigen remains unknown. Assay: immunoSEQ multiplex PCR; the TCRdb copy retains only in-frame clones and omits some. The sample has about 2.3 million clones, over 85% seen once. The data stem from a study of shared clonotypes between healthy human individuals. Overall study results and limits: Naive subsets, compared against memory subsets, generally had larger estimated richness values. Among non-shared clonotypes, generation probabilities were lower than among those shared by all four donors.

Per the germline V gene, CDR1 is SGHRS and CDR2 is YFSETQ. V was trimmed by 1 base and J by 8 bases, leaving 15 bases between them. The CDR3 consists of 14 residues. This receptor was taken from a man aged 18-30 years in good health. Some clones in this sample may be carry-over from other donors' samples. The chain employs TRBV5-1 and TRBJ1-2, with D unclear. Sample: naive CD4+ T cells from PBMCs. As for subset: CD45RA+ positively selected. The CDR3 region has the DNA TGCGCCAGCAGCTTGTTAGGGCATTCGGGCGGCTACACCTTC. It yields the protein CASSLLGHSGGYTF.